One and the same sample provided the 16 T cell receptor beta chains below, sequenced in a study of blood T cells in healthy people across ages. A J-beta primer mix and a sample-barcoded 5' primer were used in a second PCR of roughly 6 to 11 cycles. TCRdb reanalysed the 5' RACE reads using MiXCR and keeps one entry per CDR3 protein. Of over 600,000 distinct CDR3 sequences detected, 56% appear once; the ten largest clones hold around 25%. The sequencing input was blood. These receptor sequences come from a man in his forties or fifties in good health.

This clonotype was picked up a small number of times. CDR3 nucleotide sequence: TGTGCCAGCAGCCTGAGGGACAGGGGACTTCAGGAGCAGTACTTC. Its protein is CASSLRDRGLQEQYF. The chain joins TRBV7-2 to TRBJ2-7; 10 bases match TRBD1. V trimming: 5 bases; J trimming: 7 bases; junction bases outside the gene matches: 11. The length of the CDR3 is 15 residues. In germline, CDR1 is SGHTA, CDR2 FQGNSA.

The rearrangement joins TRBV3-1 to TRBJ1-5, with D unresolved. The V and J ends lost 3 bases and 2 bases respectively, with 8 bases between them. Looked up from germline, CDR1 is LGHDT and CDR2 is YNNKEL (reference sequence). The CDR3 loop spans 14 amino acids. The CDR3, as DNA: TGTGCCAGCAGCCATGTGGGTGGCAATCAGCCCCAGCATTTT. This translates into CASSHVGGNQPQHF.

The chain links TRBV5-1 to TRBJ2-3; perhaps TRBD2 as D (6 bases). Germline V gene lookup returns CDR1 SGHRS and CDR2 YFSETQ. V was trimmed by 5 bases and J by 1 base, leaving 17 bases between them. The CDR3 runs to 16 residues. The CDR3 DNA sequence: TGCGCCAGCAGTCTGGGACTCGACCTCGGCACAGATACGCAGTATTTT. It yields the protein CASSLGLDLGTDTQYF.

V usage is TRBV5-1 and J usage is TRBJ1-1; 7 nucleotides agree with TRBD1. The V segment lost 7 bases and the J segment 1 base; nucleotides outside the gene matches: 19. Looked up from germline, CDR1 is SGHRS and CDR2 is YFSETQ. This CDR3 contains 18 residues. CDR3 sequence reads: CASYIHPGQRVENTEAFF. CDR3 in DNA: TGCGCCAGCTACATCCATCCGGGACAGAGGGTTGAGAACACTGAAGCTTTCTTT.

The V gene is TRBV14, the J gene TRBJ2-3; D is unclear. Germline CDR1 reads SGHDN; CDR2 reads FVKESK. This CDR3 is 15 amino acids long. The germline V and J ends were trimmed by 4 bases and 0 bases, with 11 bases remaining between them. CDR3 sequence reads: CASSPSAESTDTQYF. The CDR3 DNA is TGTGCCAGCAGCCCCTCGGCGGAGAGCACAGATACGCAGTATTTT.

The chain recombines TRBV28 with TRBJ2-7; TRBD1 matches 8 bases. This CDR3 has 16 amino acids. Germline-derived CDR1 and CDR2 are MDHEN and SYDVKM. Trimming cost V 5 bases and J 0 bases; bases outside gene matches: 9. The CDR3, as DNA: TGTGCCAGCAGTGGACGACAGGGGAGTTTCTCCTACGAGCAGTACTTC. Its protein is CASSGRQGSFSYEQYF.

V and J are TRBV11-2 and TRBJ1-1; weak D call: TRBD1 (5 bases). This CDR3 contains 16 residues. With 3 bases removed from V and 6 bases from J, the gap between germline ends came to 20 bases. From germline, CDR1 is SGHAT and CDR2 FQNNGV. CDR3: CASSFKDISHVAEAFF. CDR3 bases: TGTGCCAGCAGCTTTAAGGACATCTCTCATGTGGCTGAAGCTTTCTTT.

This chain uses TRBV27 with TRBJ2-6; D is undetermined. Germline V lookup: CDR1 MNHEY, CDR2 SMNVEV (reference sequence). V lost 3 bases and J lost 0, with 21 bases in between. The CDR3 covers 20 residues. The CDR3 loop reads CASSLLGLGSVSSGANVLTF. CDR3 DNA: TGTGCCAGCAGTTTGTTGGGGTTAGGGTCGGTTAGCTCTGGGGCCAACGTCCTGACTTTC.

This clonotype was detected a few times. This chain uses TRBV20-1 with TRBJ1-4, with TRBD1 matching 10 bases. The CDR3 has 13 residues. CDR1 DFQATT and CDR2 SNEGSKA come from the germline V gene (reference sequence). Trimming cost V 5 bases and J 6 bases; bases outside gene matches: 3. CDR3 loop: CSAAGQGYEKLFF. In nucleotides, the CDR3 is TGCAGTGCTGCGGGACAGGGGTATGAAAAACTGTTTTTT.

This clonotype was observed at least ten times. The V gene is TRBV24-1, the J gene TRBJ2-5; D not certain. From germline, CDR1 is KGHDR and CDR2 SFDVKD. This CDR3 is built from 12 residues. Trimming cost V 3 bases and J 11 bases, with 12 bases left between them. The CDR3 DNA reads TGTGCCACCAGTGATGCGGTCGGTGAGCAGTACTTC. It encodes CATSDAVGEQYF.

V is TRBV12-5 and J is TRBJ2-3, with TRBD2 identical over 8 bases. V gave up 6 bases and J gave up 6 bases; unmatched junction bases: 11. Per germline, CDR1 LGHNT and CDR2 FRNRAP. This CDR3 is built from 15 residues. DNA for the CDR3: TGTGCTAGTGGAGTTAGCGGGGACCCACCGGATACGCAGTATTTT. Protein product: CASGVSGDPPDTQYF.

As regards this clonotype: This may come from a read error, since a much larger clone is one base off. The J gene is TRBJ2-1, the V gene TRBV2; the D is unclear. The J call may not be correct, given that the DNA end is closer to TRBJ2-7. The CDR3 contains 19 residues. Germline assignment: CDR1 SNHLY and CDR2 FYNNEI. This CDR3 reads CASSDLPGYEISSCNEQYF. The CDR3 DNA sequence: TGTGCCAGCAGTGATCTCCCCGGCTACGAGATCAGCTCCTGCAATGAGCAGTACTTC.

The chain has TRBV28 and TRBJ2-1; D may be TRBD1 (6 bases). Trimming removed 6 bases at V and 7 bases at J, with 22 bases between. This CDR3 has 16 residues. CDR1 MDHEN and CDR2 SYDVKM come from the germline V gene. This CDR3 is CASSETGKRLKNEQFF. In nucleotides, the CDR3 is TGTGCCAGCAGCGAAACAGGGAAGAGACTGAAGAATGAGCAGTTCTTC.

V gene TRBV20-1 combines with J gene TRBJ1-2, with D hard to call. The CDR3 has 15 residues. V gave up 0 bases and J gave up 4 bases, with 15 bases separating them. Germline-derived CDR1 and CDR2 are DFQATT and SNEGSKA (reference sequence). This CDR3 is CSARDEDRGGYGYTF. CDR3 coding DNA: TGCAGTGCTAGAGATGAGGACCGAGGTGGCTATGGCTACACCTTC.

DNA for the CDR3: TGTGCCAGCAGCGGGAATAGGGGCGAGCAGTACTTC. The encoded protein is CASSGNRGEQYF. This chain uses TRBV28 with TRBJ2-7; D may match TRBD1 or TRBD2 (5 bases each). Between the trimmed V and J ends, which lost 6 bases and 6 bases, there was a span of 12 bases. The germline CDR1 and CDR2 sequences are MDHEN and SYDVKM. The CDR3 spans 12 residues.

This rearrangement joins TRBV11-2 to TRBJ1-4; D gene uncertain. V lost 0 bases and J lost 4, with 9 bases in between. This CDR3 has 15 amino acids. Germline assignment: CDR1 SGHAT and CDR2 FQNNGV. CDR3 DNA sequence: TGTGCCAGCAGCTTAGAACGGGGAATTAATGAAAAACTGTTTTTT. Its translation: CASSLERGINEKLFF.